This TCR beta chain originates from a study of blood T cell repertoires in COVID-19. Study summary: Acute-phase and convalescent COVID-19 samples originated in the United States, Italy and Spain. In each case, the material was cDNA or gDNA derived from T cells, B-cell-depleted T cells, or PBMCs.

The CDR3 extends over 14 amino acids. Germline lookup yields CDR1 SGHRS and CDR2 YFSETQ. Losses at the gene ends were 7 bases for V and 3 bases for J; bases not matched to a gene: 6. In the authors' workflow: Counts of nucleated cells, estimated from reference gene primer amplification, were obtained. Here immunoSEQ multiplex PCR was the method, and the copy in TCRdb shows in-frame clones only, minus some. V and J calls and clone size are copied from that table; D and trimming were computed from the DNA. The top ten hold approximately 22% of the sample, which has around 100,000 clones, 84% seen once.

The sequence derives from a human donor in a cohort sampled during active COVID-19. This chain links TRBV5-1 with TRBJ2-3; 9 bases are a match to TRBD1. Input material: peripheral blood. In DNA, the CDR3 is TGCGCCAGCCACAGGACAGGGGAAACAGATACGCAGTATTTT. Translating it yields CASHRTGETDTQYF. Full variable domain (missing parts from reference TRBV5-1 and TRBJ2-3): KAGVTQTPRYLIKTRGQQVTLSCSPISGHRSVSWYQQTPGQGLQFLFEYFSETQRNKGNFPGRFSGRQFSNSRSEMNVSTLELGDSALYLCASHRTGETDTQYFGPGTRLTVL.